The next 26 T cell receptor beta chains were all read from a single sample in a study of Graves' ophthalmopathy and Graves' hyperthyroidism. As the template, RNA transcripts were used to amplify TCR beta CDR3 regions. First-round RT-PCR relied on HTBI primers, and a second-round multiplex PCR came next. A single record per CDR3 protein comes from TCRdb applying MiXCR to the multiplex PCR reads. The sample lists 660,000 or so distinct CDR3 sequences, roughly two fifths occurring once. Sequences were obtained from peripheral blood. These receptors all stem from an adult man with Graves' ophthalmopathy.

The chain's CDR3 is CASSQEEGWEREAFF. CDR3 DNA: TGTGCCAGCAGCCAAGAGGAGGGCTGGGAACGGGAAGCTTTCTTT. This chain links TRBV9 with TRBJ1-1; D is uncertain. The CDR3 is made up of 15 amino acids. The V end lost 4 bases, the J end lost 8 bases, and 21 bases lay between the germline ends. Germline V gives CDR1 SGDLS, CDR2 YYNGEE.

This clonotype has ten or more counts. The chain joins TRBV7-8 to TRBJ1-5; D gene unclear. The CDR3 runs 13 residues. The ends were cut back, 1 base at V and 3 bases at J, with 4 bases in the middle. From germline, CDR1 is SGHVS and CDR2 FQNEAQ. CDR3 protein: CASSLENNQPQHF. The CDR3 DNA sequence: TGTGCCAGCAGCTTAGAGAACAATCAGCCCCAGCATTTT.

The V gene is TRBV20-1, the J gene TRBJ1-2; TRBD1 matches 7 bases. This CDR3 has 13 amino acids. V lost 0 bases to trimming and J lost 7 bases; unmatched junction nucleotides: 5. Germline V gene sequence: CDR1 DFQATT, CDR2 SNEGSKA (reference sequence). As DNA, the CDR3 is TGCAGTGCTAGAGATCAGGGGGGCGGTGGCTACACCTTC. This translates into CSARDQGGGGYTF.

This clonotype was counted many times. The chain has TRBV11-1 and TRBJ1-1; D gene unclear. Deletions cut 0 bases from V and 6 bases from J, with 5 bases between. CDR1 is SGHAT, CDR2 FQDESV, per germline (reference sequence). CDR3 size: 12 residues. The CDR3: CASSLAESEAFF. CDR3 DNA sequence: TGTGCCAGCAGCTTAGCAGAATCTGAAGCTTTCTTT.

This clonotype has a handful of counts. The chain links TRBV7-3 to TRBJ1-2; 7 nucleotides align to TRBD1. V dropped 5 bases and J dropped 4; count of bases not matched to a gene: 10. Germline lookup yields CDR1 SGHTA and CDR2 FQGTGA. The CDR3 spans 15 residues. CDR3 in amino acids: CASSPDRERAYGYTF. The CDR3, as DNA: TGTGCCAGCAGCCCCGACAGGGAAAGGGCCTATGGCTACACCTTC.

This clonotype was recorded a few times. The genes are TRBV2 and TRBJ2-5; 10 bases match TRBD2. V dropped 5 bases and J dropped 2; count of bases not matched to a gene: 5. The CDR3 has 15 amino acids. The germline gives CDR1 SNHLY, CDR2 FYNNEI. In nucleotides, the CDR3 is TGTGCCAGCAGTTCCTGGACTAGCGGTCAAGAGACCCAGTACTTC. Its translation is CASSSWTSGQETQYF.

A few counts support this clonotype. The V gene is TRBV9, the J gene TRBJ2-2, with 12 bases lining up with TRBD2. CDR3 length: 19 residues. After removal of 3 bases from V and 0 bases from J, the junction contained 9 bases not matched to a gene. Per germline, CDR1 SGDLS and CDR2 YYNGEE. CDR3 sequence: CASSAQLAGGVANTGELFF. The CDR3 coding sequence is TGTGCCAGCAGCGCCCAACTAGCGGGGGGTGTCGCGAACACCGGGGAGCTGTTTTTT.

The chain couples TRBV10-3 to TRBJ2-7; tentatively, D is TRBD1 (7 bases). Trimming stripped 6 bases from V and 2 bases from J, with 17 bases between. This CDR3 contains 15 residues. Germline-derived CDR1 and CDR2 are ENHRY and SYGVKD. The CDR3 DNA reads TGTGCCATCAGAAGACAGGGAGGCAGAGCCTACGAGCAGTACTTC. Amino acids: CAIRRQGGRAYEQYF.

The rearrangement uses TRBV19 and TRBJ1-1, with D maybe TRBD1 (6 bases). Trimming removed 6 bases at V and 8 bases at J, with 13 bases between. This CDR3 is built from 12 residues. Germline CDR1 and CDR2: LNHDA and SQIVND (reference sequence). The CDR3 protein is CASRWGGREAFF. The CDR3 DNA follows: TGTGCCAGTAGATGGGGGGGGCGGGAAGCTTTCTTT. The full variable domain, rest sourced from reference TRBV19 and TRBJ1-1, is DGGITQSPKYLFRKEGQNVTLSCEQNLNHDAMYWYRQDPGQGLRLIYYSQIVNDFQKGDIAEGYSVSREKKESFPLTVTSAQKNPTAFYLCASRWGGREAFFGQGTRLTVV.

The chain is built from TRBV29-1 and TRBJ1-3, with D tentatively TRBD1 (5 bases). The germline V and J ends were trimmed by 4 bases and 2 bases, with 9 bases remaining between them. CDR3 size: 13 residues. The germline V gene has CDR1 SQVTM and CDR2 ANQGSEA. This CDR3 reads CSVARGPGNTIYF. In DNA form, the CDR3 reads TGCAGCGTTGCGAGGGGACCTGGAAACACCATATATTTT.

On this clonotype: A single base separates this from a much larger clone, so it may be a read error. The chain carries TRBV24-1 and TRBJ2-2; a possible D gene is TRBD1 (5 bases). The CDR3 runs to 15 residues. The V gene's germline CDR1 is KGHDR and CDR2 SFDVKD. V shed 7 bases and J shed 5 bases, with 16 bases lying between them. CDR3 bases: TGTGCCACCAGCCTGACAGAACCTCGAACCGGGGAGCTGTTTTTT. This codes for CATSLTEPRTGELFF.

This sequence joins TRBV10-3 and TRBJ1-1; no clear D. V was cut by 10 bases and J by 1 base, with 22 bases left in between. From germline, CDR1 is ENHRY and CDR2 SYGVKD. The CDR3 runs to 16 residues. Here the CDR3 reads CASSLVPGFTNTEAFF. The CDR3 DNA follows: TGTGCCAGCAGCTTAGTTCCGGGATTCACGAACACTGAAGCTTTCTTT.

V gene TRBV4-1 combines with J gene TRBJ1-1, with D hard to call. Trimming shortened V by 1 base and J by 0 bases, and 9 bases separated the two germline ends. CDR1 and CDR2 from the germline V gene are MGHRA and YSYEKL. The CDR3 is 15 residues long. CDR3: CASSQGNGMNTEAFF. The CDR3 DNA reads as TGCGCCAGCAGCCAAGGGAACGGGATGAACACTGAAGCTTTCTTT.

This rearrangement joins TRBV19 to TRBJ1-3, with 7 nucleotides matching TRBD1. The germline V gene has CDR1 LNHDA and CDR2 SQIVND (reference sequence). With 7 bases clipped from V and 8 bases from J, the junction kept 26 bases outside the gene matches. The CDR3 extends over 19 amino acids. The CDR3 region has the DNA TGTGCCAGTACGGACAGGAGCCTATTTTCCTCTGGTTTTGTGGACACCATATATTTT. Translated: CASTDRSLFSSGFVDTIYF.

This clonotype was recorded a few times. The V and J genes are TRBV9 and TRBJ1-6, with TRBD1 identical over 8 bases. With V trimmed by 0 bases and J by 3 bases, 11 bases remained unmatched. This CDR3 has 19 residues. Per the germline V gene, CDR1 is SGDLS and CDR2 is YYNGEE. Here the CDR3 reads CASSVGGQALYVYNSPLHF. The DNA for the CDR3 is TGTGCCAGCAGCGTAGGGGGACAGGCTCTCTACGTCTATAATTCACCCCTCCACTTT.

The chain links TRBV12-3 or TRBV12-4 to TRBJ1-2; D is perhaps TRBD1 (5 bases). The CDR3 sequence is 15 residues long. V was pared by 1 base and J by 3 bases, with 12 bases between. The CDR3 spells CASSLGKGGDYGYTF. DNA of the CDR3: TGTGCCAGCAGTTTAGGGAAGGGAGGGGACTATGGCTACACCTTC.

This clonotype appeared many times. The chain links TRBV7-9 to TRBJ1-1, with D possibly being TRBD1 (5 bases). With 1 base removed from V and 8 bases from J, the gap between germline ends came to 8 bases. The CDR3 is 12 amino acids. CDR1 and CDR2 from the germline V gene are SEHNR and FQNEAQ (reference sequence). CDR3 coding DNA: TGTGCCAGCAGCTTAGGGGCAGGGGAAGCTTTCTTT. Protein: CASSLGAGEAFF.

This clonotype appeared many times. This chain links TRBV6-6 with TRBJ2-7; 9 nucleotides match TRBD1. The CDR3 is 13 amino acids. Unmatched junction bases numbered 5, after V lost 7 bases and J lost 4 bases. CDR1 is MNHNY, CDR2 SVGAGI, per germline (reference sequence). The CDR3 nucleotides are TGTGCCAGCACCTCGACAGGGGGTTACGAGCAGTACTTC. Residues: CASTSTGGYEQYF.

This chain connects TRBV30 to TRBJ2-7; D is unresolved. CDR1 is GTSNPN and CDR2 is SVGIG in the germline V gene (reference sequence). With 1 base removed from V and 3 bases from J, the gap between germline ends came to 7 bases. This CDR3 spans 12 amino acids. The CDR3 DNA follows: TGTGCCTGGAGTGCATCACTCTACGAGCAGTACTTC. This encodes CAWSASLYEQYF.

This clonotype was counted a few times. V is TRBV7-9 and J is TRBJ2-3; D might be TRBD1 (5 bases). Germline V gene sequence: CDR1 SEHNR, CDR2 FQNEAQ (reference sequence). The ends were cut back, 5 bases at V and 6 bases at J, with 6 bases in the middle. The CDR3 has 11 residues. DNA for the CDR3: TGTGCCAGCAGCCAGGGCGATACGCAGTATTTT. As protein: CASSQGDTQYF. The variable domain in full, with the rest retrieved from reference TRBV7-9 and TRBJ2-3, is DTGVSQNPRHKITKRGQNVTFRCDPISEHNRLYWYRQTLGQGPEFLTYFQNEAQLEKSRLLSDRFSAERPKGSFSTLEIQRTEQGDSAMYLCASSQGDTQYFGPGTRLTVL.

This clonotype was seen repeatedly, ten times or more. V and J are TRBV20-1 and TRBJ1-1; tentatively, D is TRBD1 (5 bases). The CDR3 totals 12 residues. Trimming took 0 bases from V and 8 from J, leaving 10 bases between them. CDR1 and CDR2 from the germline V gene are DFQATT and SNEGSKA (reference sequence). CDR3 amino acids: CSARDLQGEAFF. For the CDR3, the DNA is TGCAGTGCTAGAGATCTTCAGGGCGAAGCTTTCTTT.

V gene TRBV10-3 combines with J gene TRBJ1-1, with TRBD1 matching 7 bases. CDR3 size: 14 residues. Germline V gene lookup returns CDR1 ENHRY and CDR2 SYGVKD. The CDR3 reads CARPATGANTEAFF. The CDR3 region has the DNA TGTGCTAGACCCGCCACAGGGGCGAACACTGAAGCTTTCTTT.

This clonotype was seen ten or more times. V is TRBV2 and J is TRBJ1-4; 10 bases map to TRBD1. Unmatched junction bases numbered 7, after V lost 3 bases and J lost 6 bases. This CDR3 has 16 amino acids. Per the germline V gene, CDR1 is SNHLY and CDR2 is FYNNEI. DNA for the CDR3: TGTGCCAGCAGTGAGGACAGGGGGTTCTATGATGAAAAACTGTTTTTT. Amino acid sequence: CASSEDRGFYDEKLFF. The full variable domain, rest sourced from reference TRBV2 and TRBJ1-4, is EPEVTQTPSHQVTQMGQEVILRCVPISNHLYFYWYRQILGQKVEFLVSFYNNEISEKSEIFDDQFSVERPDGSNFTLKIRSTKLEDSAMYFCASSEDRGFYDEKLFFGSGTQLSVL.

In this sample, this clonotype turned up many times. CDR3 in DNA: TGCGCCAGCGGGGGGGGCGCGAAGACTGAAGCTTTCTTT. It is translated as CASGGGAKTEAFF. The rearrangement joins TRBV10-2 to TRBJ1-1, with D perhaps matching TRBD1 (6 bases). CDR1 WSHSY and CDR2 SAAADI come from the germline V gene. The CDR3 has 13 residues. The germline V and J ends were trimmed by 8 bases and 5 bases, with 15 bases remaining between them.

A note on this clonotype: One end of the junction is discordant with germline, which a read error may explain. This rearrangement joins TRBV10-3 to TRBJ1-6; TRBD1 might be the D (5 bases). This CDR3 is 19 amino acids long. Germline CDR1 is ENHRY and CDR2 is SYGVKD. This CDR3 is CASSRAPGNGELDNSPLHF. The DNA for the CDR3 is TGTGCCAGCAGTAGGGCCCCAGGGAACGGGGAGCTCGATAATTCACCCCTCCACTTT.

There are many counts of this clonotype. The J gene is TRBJ1-5, the V gene TRBV20-1; tentative D call: TRBD1 (6 bases). V lost 5 bases and J 3 bases, leaving 14 bases between the germline ends. The CDR3 length is 14 residues. Germline V gene data show CDR1 as DFQATT and CDR2 as SNEGSKA (reference sequence). CDR3 in DNA: TGCAGTGCTTACAGGGTTGGGGACAATCAGCCCCAGCATTTT. This codes for CSAYRVGDNQPQHF.